The 19 T cell receptor beta chains below all came from one sample that was sequenced in a study of cytomegalovirus exposure and HLA in healthy donors. Only in-frame clones appear in the TCRdb table, and some are missing; sequencing was by immunoSEQ multiplex PCR. The sample records some 140,000 clones, 86% being singletons. Sequenced material: PBMCs. The source of these receptors is a young man in good health and CMV-seronegative.

The chain employs TRBV2 and TRBJ2-5; tentatively, D is TRBD2 (6 bases). V lost 1 base and J lost 2, with 14 bases in between. Germline V gene sequence: CDR1 SNHLY, CDR2 FYNNEI. The CDR3 is made up of 16 amino acids. The CDR3 DNA reads as TGTGCCAGCAGTGAAGGCGGGACTGGTGAACAAGAGACCCAGTACTTC. Its translation is CASSEGGTGEQETQYF.

The chain recombines TRBV27 with TRBJ2-2; D is possibly TRBD1 (6 bases). This CDR3 comprises 16 residues. Trimming stripped 5 bases from V and 4 bases from J, with 17 bases between. The germline CDR1 and CDR2 sequences are MNHEY and SMNVEV (reference sequence). The CDR3 region has the DNA TGTGCCAGCAGTCTACTGGGACAACTTAGCACCGGGGAGCTGTTTTTT. Its translation: CASSLLGQLSTGELFF.

The chain joins TRBV2 to TRBJ2-3; 7 bases match TRBD1. CDR1 and CDR2 (germline): SNHLY, FYNNEI. With V trimmed by 7 bases and J by 0 bases, 4 bases remained unmatched. The CDR3 totals 14 residues. The CDR3 DNA is TGTGCCAGCAAAAAGGACAGGAGCACAGATACGCAGTATTTT. Amino acid sequence: CASKKDRSTDTQYF.

The chain recombines TRBV7-2 with TRBJ2-7, with 12 bases lining up with TRBD1. J was trimmed by 4 bases and V by 5 bases; bases with no gene match: 3. Germline values: CDR1 SGHTA, CDR2 FQGNSA. The CDR3 length is 14 residues. The CDR3 DNA reads as TGTGCCAGCAGCCGGGACAGGGGGCTTTACGAGCAGTACTTC. Translating gives CASSRDRGLYEQYF.

The rearrangement links TRBV6-5 to TRBJ2-7, with D perhaps TRBD2 (5 bases). This CDR3 spans 10 amino acids. Germline assignment: CDR1 MNHEY and CDR2 SVGAGI. V was trimmed by 11 bases and J by 6 bases, leaving 11 bases between them. The CDR3 loop reads CALRRVEQYF. For the CDR3, the DNA is TGTGCCCTTCGGCGGGTCGAGCAGTACTTC.

V is TRBV9 and J is TRBJ2-5, with 12 bases matching TRBD2. Germline CDR1 and CDR2: SGDLS and YYNGEE. The ends lost 0 bases at V and 3 bases at J; junction bases unmatched: 12. The CDR3 runs to 19 residues. This CDR3 reads CASSVEAGLAGGLEETQYF. The CDR3, as DNA: TGTGCCAGCAGCGTAGAAGCCGGGCTAGCGGGGGGGCTTGAAGAGACCCAGTACTTC.

This clone was observed once. The chain links TRBV5-4 to TRBJ1-5; 8 bases are a match to TRBD1. Germline CDR1 is SGHNT and CDR2 is YYREEE (reference sequence). The CDR3 runs to 15 residues. Losses at the gene ends were 2 bases for V and 3 bases for J; bases not matched to a gene: 4. The CDR3 sequence: CASSLDRGPNQPQHF. In DNA, the CDR3 is TGTGCCAGCAGCTTAGACAGGGGTCCCAATCAGCCCCAGCATTTT.

V usage is TRBV6-5 and J usage is TRBJ2-7; D perhaps matches TRBD1 (6 bases). Germline V gene data show CDR1 as MNHEY and CDR2 as SVGAGI. V was trimmed by 11 bases and J by 1 base, leaving 18 bases between them. The CDR3 has 14 amino acids. This chain's CDR3 is CAVSVSDRSYEQYF. The CDR3 DNA follows: TGTGCCGTCTCAGTGTCCGACAGGTCCTACGAGCAGTACTTC.

This clone was counted a single time. This chain uses TRBV7-6 with TRBJ1-2; tentative D call: TRBD1 (5 bases). V dropped 3 bases and J dropped 7 bases, with 15 bases sitting between them. The CDR3 consists of 14 residues. Per the germline V gene, CDR1 is SGHVS and CDR2 is FNYEAQ. CDR3 residues: CASSLGQGRGGYTF. The CDR3 nucleotides are TGTGCCAGCAGCTTGGGGCAGGGTAGAGGTGGCTACACCTTC.

The chain recombines TRBV27 with TRBJ2-7, with TRBD1 matching 7 bases. Germline loops: CDR1 MNHEY, CDR2 SMNVEV (reference sequence). The junction had 15 bases not matched to a gene; V was cut back by 6 bases and J by 4 bases. This CDR3 is 16 amino acids long. In nucleotides, the CDR3 is TGTGCCAGCAGCCCCAGCTCCGGGACAGTCCAATACGAGCAGTACTTC. Protein sequence: CASSPSSGTVQYEQYF.

The V call is TRBV25-1, the J call TRBJ1-1; maybe TRBD1 (5 bases). The germline V and J ends were trimmed by 5 bases and 4 bases, with 14 bases remaining between them. The CDR3 runs 14 residues. Germline CDR1 reads MGHDK; CDR2 reads SYGVNS. This CDR3 reads CASSSGLGGTEAFF. For the CDR3, the DNA is TGTGCCAGCAGTTCGGGACTGGGTGGCACTGAAGCTTTCTTT.

V usage is TRBV13 and J usage is TRBJ2-1; 9 bases map to TRBD2. Germline loops: CDR1 PRHDT, CDR2 FYEKMQ (reference sequence). The CDR3 extends over 17 amino acids. Trimming cost V 6 bases and J 4 bases; bases outside gene matches: 13. CDR3 in DNA: TGTGCCAGCAGAAACAGCGGGAGGCAACCTTTTTACAATGAGCAGTTCTTC. Protein: CASRNSGRQPFYNEQFF.

The chain is built from TRBV7-2 and TRBJ1-2, with 10 bases fitting TRBD1. The germline gives CDR1 SGHTA, CDR2 FQGNSA. J gave up 8 bases and V 4 bases, and 4 bases lay outside the gene matches. The CDR3 is made up of 13 amino acids. The CDR3 bases are TGTGCCAGCAGCTCCGACAGGGGGCGCGGCTACACCTTC. Translation gives CASSSDRGRGYTF.

V usage is TRBV5-4 and J usage is TRBJ2-3; D call uncertain. The CDR3 contains 13 residues. CDR1 and CDR2 (germline): SGHNT, YYREEE (reference sequence). V was trimmed by 2 bases and J by 6 bases, leaving 10 bases between them. The CDR3 sequence: CASSLVFEDTQYF. CDR3 coding DNA: TGTGCCAGCAGCTTAGTCTTTGAGGATACGCAGTATTTT.

The chain joins TRBV25-1 to TRBJ1-3, with D hard to call. CDR3 length: 17 residues. V lost 4 bases, J lost 0 bases, and 16 bases lay in between. The germline gives CDR1 MGHDK, CDR2 SYGVNS. The CDR3 reads CASSATATAYSGNTIYF. The CDR3 DNA is TGTGCCAGCAGTGCAACGGCAACAGCCTACTCTGGAAACACCATATATTTT.

The CDR3 bases are TGCGCCAGCAGCCAGAATCCAGCGGGAGGGCCGGTGCTAGACGAGCAGTACTTC. Translation: CASSQNPAGGPVLDEQYF. V is TRBV4-3 and J is TRBJ2-7, with 10 bases that match TRBD2. Losses at the gene ends were 3 bases for V and 5 bases for J; bases not matched to a gene: 16. This CDR3 region has 18 residues. Germline-derived CDR1 and CDR2 are LGHNA and YSLEER.

This clone appeared a few times. The chain recombines TRBV19 with TRBJ1-5, with D possibly TRBD1 on 6 matching bases. Germline V gene sequence: CDR1 LNHDA, CDR2 SQIVND (reference sequence). This CDR3 contains 14 residues. Between the trimmed V and J ends, which lost 4 bases and 7 bases, there was a span of 14 bases. CDR3 nucleotides: TGTGCCAGTAGTACGGACAGATATGACCAGCCCCAGCATTTT. It yields the protein CASSTDRYDQPQHF.

The V gene is TRBV6-1, the J gene TRBJ2-1; 13 nucleotides agree with TRBD2. With V trimmed by 6 bases and J by 15 bases, 8 bases remained unmatched. Germline CDR1 reads MNHNS; CDR2 reads SASEGT. This CDR3 region has 13 residues. The CDR3 here is CASRYTSGGDRFF. CDR3 DNA: TGTGCCAGCAGGTATACTAGCGGGGGGGACCGGTTCTTC.

This chain connects TRBV28 to TRBJ2-2; 11 bases match TRBD2. The V and J ends lost 8 bases and 5 bases, in that order; junction bases with no gene match: 7. Germline lookup yields CDR1 MDHEN and CDR2 SYDVKM. The CDR3 has 15 residues. CDR3 sequence (DNA): TGTGCCAGCTTTACTAGCGGGAGAGATACCGGGGAGCTGTTTTTT. Translating it yields CASFTSGRDTGELFF.